Listed here are 21 T cell receptor beta chains from one sample, sequenced in a study of metastatic and nonmetastatic thyroid tumors. Patients underwent thyroid surgery, and none had received any treatment before it. MiXCR was used by TCRdb to re-call the PCR reads. Among under 15,000 clones listed, 9% to 14% were seen once. The sample was blood. Every receptor here comes from a female donor with papillary thyroid cancer or a benign thyroid nodule (not recorded which). Some clones in this sample may be carry-over from other donors' samples.

This clone has more than one count but fewer than ten. Additional DNA sequences in this sample encode the identical CDR3. V is TRBV27 and J is TRBJ2-7; TRBD1 agrees at 7 bases. The V gene end was trimmed by 7 bases and the J gene end by 2 bases; junction bases not matched to a gene: 8. In germline, CDR1 is MNHEY, CDR2 SMNVEV (reference sequence). CDR3 size: 14 residues. This CDR3 is CASNLRQGPYEQYF. In DNA, the CDR3 is TGTGCCAGCAACTTAAGACAGGGCCCCTACGAGCAGTACTTC.

This clone was seen ten or more times. The V call is TRBV2, the J call TRBJ1-5, with no clear D. The CDR3 runs 13 residues. The germline V and J ends were trimmed by 2 bases and 4 bases, with 6 bases remaining between them. Germline values: CDR1 SNHLY, CDR2 FYNNEI. The CDR3 nucleotides are TGTGCCAGCAGTGAACAGGAGAATCAGCCCCAGCATTTT. Translating it yields CASSEQENQPQHF.

This clone has a count of ten or more. The chain combines TRBV20-1 with TRBJ2-1, with 9 bases lining up with TRBD2. This CDR3 has 19 amino acids. Germline CDR1 and CDR2: DFQATT and SNEGSKA (reference sequence). V trimming: 6 bases; J trimming: 8 bases; junction bases outside the gene matches: 26. DNA of the CDR3: TGCAGTGCGCTTCACCCGACAGCGGGAGGCTACCACTCTCTCGATGAGCAGTTCTTC. It yields the protein CSALHPTAGGYHSLDEQFF.

At least ten counts were recorded for this clone. V usage is TRBV6-1 and J usage is TRBJ1-1; the match to TRBD1 covers 8 bases. The CDR3 covers 13 residues. The germline CDR1 and CDR2 sequences are MNHNS and SASEGT. With 7 bases clipped from V and 8 bases from J, the junction kept 9 bases outside the gene matches. The DNA of the CDR3 is TGTGCCAGCACCGATAACAGGGGGAGAGAAGCTTTCTTT. Protein: CASTDNRGREAFF.

In this sample, this clone turned up many times. This chain links TRBV6-1 with TRBJ1-6; tentative D call: TRBD1 (5 bases). Germline CDR1 is MNHNS and CDR2 is SASEGT. The CDR3 loop spans 13 amino acids. The germline V and J ends were trimmed by 7 bases and 10 bases, with 14 bases remaining between them. CDR3 sequence (DNA): TGTGCCAGCACTCCGCTCGGGGGGTCACCCCTCCACTTT. Encoded protein: CASTPLGGSPLHF.

The table lists this clone with many counts. The rearrangement joins TRBV2 to TRBJ1-5; 8 positions match TRBD1. CDR1 is SNHLY, CDR2 FYNNEI, per germline. There are 14 residues in the CDR3. V lost 3 bases, J lost 7 bases, and 5 bases stayed unmatched. CDR3 amino acids: CASSEQGAGQPQHF. The DNA of the CDR3 is TGTGCCAGCAGTGAGCAGGGGGCTGGGCAGCCCCAGCATTTT. Using reference TRBV2 and TRBJ1-5 for the parts outside the CDR3, the full variable domain is EPEVTQTPSHQVTQMGQEVILRCVPISNHLYFYWYRQILGQKVEFLVSFYNNEISEKSEIFDDQFSVERPDGSNFTLKIRSTKLEDSAMYFCASSEQGAGQPQHFGDGTRLSIL.

The chain combines TRBV2 with TRBJ2-1; D may be TRBD2 (6 bases). Germline V gene data show CDR1 as SNHLY and CDR2 as FYNNEI. This CDR3 has 14 residues. The V gene lost 6 bases and the J gene lost 4 bases, with 13 bases spanning the gap. This CDR3 reads CASRPGLWYNEQFF. The DNA of the CDR3 is TGTGCCAGCAGGCCAGGACTATGGTACAATGAGCAGTTCTTC. Full variable domain (remainder filled in from reference TRBV2 and TRBJ2-1): EPEVTQTPSHQVTQMGQEVILRCVPISNHLYFYWYRQILGQKVEFLVSFYNNEISEKSEIFDDQFSVERPDGSNFTLKIRSTKLEDSAMYFCASRPGLWYNEQFFGPGTRLTVL.

Within the sample, this clone is medium-sized. This CDR3 is CASSRAGGRGLGEQFF. The DNA of the CDR3 is TGTGCCAGCAGTCGAGCAGGGGGGAGGGGACTCGGTGAGCAGTTCTTC. This sequence joins TRBV28 and TRBJ2-1; TRBD1 or TRBD2 may be the D gene (7 bases each). V was shortened by 5 bases and J by 9 bases, with 23 bases between the two germline ends. CDR1 and CDR2 (germline): MDHEN, SYDVKM. This CDR3 has 16 residues.

This clone came up many times. It may be a read error: a sequence one base away is much more abundant. At the DNA level, this CDR3 is encoded by other sequences in the same sample as well. The rearrangement links TRBV2 to TRBJ1-1; D unresolved. CDR1 is SNHLY, CDR2 FYNNEI, per germline. Trimming removed 3 bases at V and 0 bases at J, with 5 bases between. The CDR3 is 13 residues long. CDR3 coding DNA: TGTGCCAGCAGTGAGCAGCTGAACACTGAAGCTTTCTTT. Encoded protein: CASSEQLNTEAFF.

V is TRBV6-5 and J is TRBJ1-2; D is ambiguous. CDR3 size: 14 residues. The germline V gene encodes CDR1 MNHEY and CDR2 SVGAGI. The ends were cut back, 4 bases at V and 7 bases at J, with 16 bases in the middle. The CDR3 nucleotides are TGTGCCAGCAGTTCGACGGCTCAGGCACTTGGCTACACCTTC. Translated, it gives CASSSTAQALGYTF.

This clone was observed at least ten times. V usage is TRBV6-5 and J usage is TRBJ2-3; 7 bases agree with TRBD2. V dropped 0 bases and J dropped 1; count of bases not matched to a gene: 1. Germline V gene lookup returns CDR1 MNHEY and CDR2 SVGAGI. This CDR3 is 15 amino acids long. In DNA, the CDR3 is TGTGCCAGCAGTTACTCGAGCGGGGGCACAGATACGCAGTATTTT. This translates into CASSYSSGGTDTQYF.

This clone occurred many times. J is TRBJ2-1 and V is TRBV6-2 or TRBV6-3; D call uncertain. There are 14 residues in the CDR3. The V and J ends lost 0 bases and 5 bases respectively, with 8 bases between them. Per germline, CDR1 MNHEY and CDR2 SVGEGT. This CDR3 reads CASSYSGTNNEQFF. For the CDR3, the DNA is TGTGCCAGCAGTTACTCAGGTACTAACAATGAGCAGTTCTTC.

At least ten counts were recorded for this clone. The CDR3 here is CASSQVGGGAIDTQYF. The CDR3 nucleotides read TGTGCCAGCAGCCAAGTTGGCGGGGGGGCCATAGATACGCAGTATTTT. V gene TRBV3-1 combines with J gene TRBJ2-3, with 9 bases lining up with TRBD2. The CDR3 runs to 16 residues. Germline values: CDR1 LGHDT, CDR2 YNNKEL (reference sequence). V was pared by 1 base and J by 5 bases, with 7 bases of the junction left unmatched.

This clone was detected ten times or more. This sequence joins TRBV15 and TRBJ2-1; 13 bases are shared with TRBD2. The trim removed 3 bases at V and 8 bases at J, leaving 22 bases unmatched. CDR1 LNHNV and CDR2 YYDKDF come from the germline V gene (reference sequence). The CDR3 has 21 amino acids. CDR3 region: CATSSPAGITGTSGERYEQFF. CDR3 DNA sequence: TGTGCCACCAGCAGTCCTGCCGGGATAACCGGGACTAGCGGGGAAAGATATGAGCAGTTCTTC.

CDR3 sequence (DNA): TGTGCCACCAGGGAACGGGGCGGCTACAATGAGCAGTTCTTC. It yields the protein CATRERGGYNEQFF. V gene TRBV24-1 combines with J gene TRBJ2-1, with D possibly called TRBD1 or TRBD2 (5 bases each). Trimming pared 7 bases from V and 3 bases from J, leaving 12 bases between. The CDR3 contains 14 residues. Looked up from germline, CDR1 is KGHDR and CDR2 is SFDVKD.

Note on this clone: The same CDR3 arises from other DNA sequences in this sample as well. The J gene is TRBJ2-5, the V gene TRBV28; TRBD2 matches 11 bases. V dropped 7 bases and J dropped 5; count of bases not matched to a gene: 12. This CDR3 comprises 16 residues. The V gene's germline CDR1 is MDHEN and CDR2 SYDVKM. CDR3 amino acids: CASNSFTSGGLETQYF. CDR3 coding DNA: TGTGCCAGCAACTCCTTCACTAGCGGGGGTCTGGAGACCCAGTACTTC.

Details on this clone: This may be a read error: a much more frequent sequence differs by one nucleotide. The rearrangement links TRBV9 to TRBJ2-7, with D hard to call. The CDR3 contains 9 residues. From germline, CDR1 is SGDLS and CDR2 YYNGEE. The V end lost 9 bases, the J end lost 9 bases, and 10 bases lay between the germline ends. The CDR3 DNA sequence: TGTGCCAACCCCCCGGTGCAGTACTTC. Translation: CANPPVQYF.

This clone has ten or more counts. This chain connects TRBV20-1 to TRBJ1-1; tentative D call: TRBD1 (5 bases). CDR1 and CDR2 (germline): DFQATT, SNEGSKA (reference sequence). The CDR3 covers 12 residues. The CDR3 coding sequence is TGCAGGGGGGGAGGGGAGGGCCTCTTATCTTTCTTT. As protein: CRGGGEGLLSFF.

This clone was observed many times. The J gene is TRBJ1-5, the V gene TRBV10-1; TRBD1 aligns across 7 bases. Germline CDR1 WNHNN, CDR2 SYGVQD (reference sequence). This CDR3 contains 13 residues. The CDR3 region is CVLTGKDNQPQHF. Here the CDR3 DNA reads TGCGTCCTGACAGGGAAGGACAATCAGCCCCAGCATTTT.

The table lists this clone with a few counts. The chain uses TRBV18 and TRBJ2-3; D remains ambiguous. This CDR3 is 15 amino acids long. V gave up 1 base and J gave up 2 bases, with 10 bases separating them. Germline lookup yields CDR1 KGHSH and CDR2 LQKENI. The CDR3 reads CASSPLGSLTDTQYF. In DNA, the CDR3 is TGTGCCAGCTCACCACTGGGTTCCCTCACAGATACGCAGTATTTT.

This clone showed up many times. This chain connects TRBV7-2 to TRBJ1-3; 10 bases line up with TRBD1. V dropped 3 bases and J dropped 4; count of bases not matched to a gene: 3. The CDR3 has 15 amino acids. Germline CDR1 is SGHTA and CDR2 is FQGNSA. The CDR3 protein is CASSFRTGGGNTIYF. CDR3 DNA: TGTGCCAGCAGCTTTAGGACAGGGGGAGGAAACACCATATATTTT.